This entry features one T cell receptor (beta chain) sequence. The antigen this receptor binds is unknown. No much larger clone is present one base from it, and per-base qualities are unavailable. Based on the germline V gene, the CDR1 and CDR2 sequences are LGHNA and YNFKEQ. Reading from cysteine to phenylalanine, the CDR3 counts 13 amino acids. Just the 39-base CDR3 DNA is kept, in frame starting at base 1. Trimming at the junction amounts to 1 base on V and 6 bases on J, and the germline ends lie 7 bases apart. The sample comes from a study of response to subunit inactivated influenza vaccine (dated by TCRdb to 2016 to 2019). Background for the entire study: Deep quantitative T cell receptor repertoire profiling was used in the study to track responses to a trivalent subunit inactivated influenza vaccine. What the research found in general, with its limitations: The authors suggested that each seasonal influenza vaccination may recruit only a limited number of new T cells.

Library construction relied on RT-PCR. The data were produced on an Illumina HiSeq 2500. Starting from the raw public reads, TCRdb applied fastp trimming at Q25, assembled clones with MiXCR and retained in-frame beta chains. All rows with the same CDR3 protein become a single entry with the most common DNA and genes. The sample contains 250,000 to 350,000 distinct CDR3 sequences, about 20% of them found a single time. 10% to 13% of the sample rests with the top ten. This sequence uses TRBV4-2 and TRBJ1-5; there is no confident call for the D gene. The sequence was collected from a man in his fifties or sixties who received an inactivated influenza vaccine. Donor details come from another sample of the same person, matched by shared clones. The material was PBMCs from blood, obtained 21 months after vaccination. The nucleotide sequence reads as follows: TGTGCCAGCAGCCAAGTGGATGCTCAGCCCCAGCATTTT. Translated, it reads CASSQVDAQPQHF.